The text below deals with one T cell receptor (beta chain). Sequencing was performed with immunoSEQ multiplex PCR; in TCRdb, only in-frame clones are kept and a portion is missing. The data contain some 150,000 clones, over 70% of them singletons. The sample comes from a study of T cell responses to AZD1222 COVID-19 vaccine. This receptor was identified in an adult who received the AZD1222 COVID-19 vaccine. Specimen: peripheral blood, collected 28 days after the second AZD1222 dose.

The CDR3 reads CASSGRAIGEQFF. The CDR3 DNA is TGTGCCAGCAGCGGGAGGGCCATCGGTGAGCAGTTCTTC. V is TRBV19 and J is TRBJ2-1, with 10 bases fitting TRBD2. The CDR3 length is 13 residues. The germline V gene encodes CDR1 LNHDA and CDR2 SQIVND (reference sequence). The V segment lost 9 bases and the J segment 9 bases; nucleotides outside the gene matches: 8. Based on the CDR3 plus reference TRBV19 and TRBJ2-1, the full variable domain is DGGITQSPKYLFRKEGQNVTLSCEQNLNHDAMYWYRQDPGQGLRLIYYSQIVNDFQKGDIAEGYSVSREKKESFPLTVTSAQKNPTAFYLCASSGRAIGEQFFGPGTRLTVL.